Listed here are 8 T cell receptor beta chains from one sample, sequenced in a study of blood T cell repertoires in COVID-19. Sequenced by immunoSEQ multiplex PCR; TCRdb stores in-frame clones only, minus some. The table has 130,000 to 150,000 clones, about 89% seen once. Sequenced input: PBMCs or T cells enriched from blood (not recorded which). These receptors all come from a man aged 60 to 75 who had recovered from COVID-19.

The chain couples TRBV2 to TRBJ1-5; TRBD1 aligns across 7 bases. CDR3 size: 14 residues. V shed 9 bases and J 3 bases; nucleotides not matched to a gene: 8. CDR1 and CDR2 (germline): SNHLY, FYNNEI. DNA of the CDR3: TGTGCCAGTAACACAGGGGTCCCCAATCAGCCCCAGCATTTT. Translation: CASNTGVPNQPQHF.

Points on this clone: The sample carries other DNA sequences with the same CDR3. The chain uses TRBV2 and TRBJ1-1; D is perhaps TRBD1 (5 bases). The ends were cut back, 4 bases at V and 4 bases at J, with 7 bases in the middle. Looked up from germline, CDR1 is SNHLY and CDR2 is FYNNEI. The CDR3 is made up of 12 amino acids. The CDR3 coding sequence is TGTGCCAGCAGTGGGCAGGGCACTGAAGCTTTCTTT. This encodes CASSGQGTEAFF.

The gene calls are TRBV6-5 and TRBJ2-3; 10 nucleotides match TRBD1. This CDR3 region has 15 residues. Germline V lookup: CDR1 MNHEY, CDR2 SVGAGI. Germline trimming cut 8 bases from V and 3 bases from J; bases unmatched to any gene: 8. The chain's CDR3 is CASGTPGQGTDTQYF. The CDR3 coding sequence is TGTGCCAGCGGAACGCCGGGACAGGGGACAGATACGCAGTATTTT.

This chain uses TRBV6-5 with TRBJ2-1; D unresolved. Germline V gene sequence: CDR1 MNHEY, CDR2 SVGAGI. V was cut by 0 bases and J by 6 bases, with 9 bases left in between. The CDR3 length is 14 residues. CDR3 region: CASSYSLGVNEQFF. The CDR3 DNA reads TGTGCCAGCAGTTACTCGTTGGGCGTCAATGAGCAGTTCTTC.

The genes are TRBV27 and TRBJ1-2; 9 bases are a match to TRBD1. The CDR3 length is 17 residues. The V gene's germline CDR1 is MNHEY and CDR2 SMNVEV (reference sequence). V trimming: 0 bases; J trimming: 7 bases; junction bases outside the gene matches: 12. The DNA of the CDR3 is TGTGCCAGCAGTTTATCGTACCGGGACAGGGTGTTGGGTGGCTACACCTTC. Encoded protein: CASSLSYRDRVLGGYTF.

The chain joins TRBV27 to TRBJ2-2, with 8 bases lining up with TRBD2. The CDR3 sequence is 16 residues long. Germline V lookup: CDR1 MNHEY, CDR2 SMNVEV (reference sequence). V lost 2 bases and J lost 7; bases outside the gene matches: 9. The CDR3: CASSLIPAGAVGELFF. Here the CDR3 DNA reads TGTGCCAGCAGTTTAATTCCAGCGGGAGCGGTCGGGGAGCTGTTTTTT.

The J gene is TRBJ1-1, the V gene TRBV2, with 8 bases identical to TRBD1. In germline, CDR1 is SNHLY, CDR2 FYNNEI. The CDR3 runs to 14 residues. The J segment lost 5 bases and the V segment lost 7 bases, leaving 9 bases of the junction unmatched. CDR3 amino acids: CASNSDREGTEAFF. In nucleotides, the CDR3 is TGTGCCAGCAATTCGGACAGGGAGGGAACTGAAGCTTTCTTT. Drawing the rest from reference TRBV2 and TRBJ1-1, the complete variable domain is EPEVTQTPSHQVTQMGQEVILRCVPISNHLYFYWYRQILGQKVEFLVSFYNNEISEKSEIFDDQFSVERPDGSNFTLKIRSTKLEDSAMYFCASNSDREGTEAFFGQGTRLTVV.

The rearrangement joins TRBV7-9 to TRBJ1-6, with D possibly matching TRBD1 (5 bases). CDR3 length: 18 residues. The V and J ends lost 4 bases and 7 bases respectively, with 23 bases between them. In germline, CDR1 is SEHNR, CDR2 FQNEAQ (reference sequence). The CDR3 DNA reads as TGTGCCAGCAGCTCAACGGCAGGGCTTGGTCTCTCGAATTCACCCCTCCACTTT. Its protein is CASSSTAGLGLSNSPLHF. Variable domain in full (rest from reference TRBV7-9 and TRBJ1-6): DTGVSQNPRHKITKRGQNVTFRCDPISEHNRLYWYRQTLGQGPEFLTYFQNEAQLEKSRLLSDRFSAERPKGSFSTLEIQRTEQGDSAMYLCASSSTAGLGLSNSPLHFGNGTRLTVT.